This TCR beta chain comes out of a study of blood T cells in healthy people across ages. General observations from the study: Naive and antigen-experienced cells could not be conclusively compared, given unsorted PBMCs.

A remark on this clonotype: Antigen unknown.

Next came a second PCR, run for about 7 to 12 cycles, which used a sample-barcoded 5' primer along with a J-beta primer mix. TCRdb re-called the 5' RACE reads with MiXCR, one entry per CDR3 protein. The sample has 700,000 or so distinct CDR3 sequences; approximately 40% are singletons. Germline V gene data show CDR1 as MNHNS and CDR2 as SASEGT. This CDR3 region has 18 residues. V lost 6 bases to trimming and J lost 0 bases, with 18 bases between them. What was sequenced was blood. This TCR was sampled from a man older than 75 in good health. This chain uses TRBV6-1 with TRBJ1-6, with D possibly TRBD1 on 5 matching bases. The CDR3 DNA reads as TGTGCCAGCAGCTTTGGACGGACAACGAGCTCCTATAATTCACCCCTCCACTTT. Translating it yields CASSFGRTTSSYNSPLHF.